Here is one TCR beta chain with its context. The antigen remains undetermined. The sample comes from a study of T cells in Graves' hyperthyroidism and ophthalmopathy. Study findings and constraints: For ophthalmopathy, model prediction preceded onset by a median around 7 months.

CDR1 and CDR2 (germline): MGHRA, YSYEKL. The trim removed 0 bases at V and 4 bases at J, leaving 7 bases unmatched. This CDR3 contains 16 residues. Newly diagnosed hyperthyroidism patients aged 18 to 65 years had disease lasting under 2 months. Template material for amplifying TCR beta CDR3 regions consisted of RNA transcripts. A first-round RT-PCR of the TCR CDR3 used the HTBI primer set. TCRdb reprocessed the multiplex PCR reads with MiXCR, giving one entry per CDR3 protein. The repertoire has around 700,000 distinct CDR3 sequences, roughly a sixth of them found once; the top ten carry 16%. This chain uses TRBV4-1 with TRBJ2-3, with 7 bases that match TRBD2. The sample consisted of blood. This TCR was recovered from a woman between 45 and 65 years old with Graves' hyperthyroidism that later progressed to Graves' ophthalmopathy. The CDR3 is CASSQDSRLAADTQYF. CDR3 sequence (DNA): TGCGCCAGCAGCCAAGATTCCCGACTAGCAGCAGATACGCAGTATTTT.